This TCR beta chain was captured in a study of CD8 T cells in Susac syndrome. At the level of the study: Of the sequenced Susac syndrome patients, more than 5 had active disease and fewer than 10 were in remission. Blood was drawn from patients with Susac syndrome. At that point, they were therapy-naive, on corticosteroids, or on intravenous immunoglobulin alone.

All included Susac syndrome patients satisfied recently defined diagnostic criteria for definite or probable disease. Germline lookup yields CDR1 SGHTA and CDR2 FQGNSA. This CDR3 spans 16 amino acids. Trimming left V 2 bases short and J 2 bases short, with 13 bases between. Reverse transcription of roughly 0.5 to 1 ug RNA was carried out with random hexamers. TCRdb reprocessed the immunoSEQ multiplex PCR reads with MiXCR, giving one entry per CDR3 protein. This sample has about 210,000 distinct CDR3 sequences, with approximately 94% found just once. This TCR derives from a human donor with Susac syndrome. The rearrangement joins TRBV7-2 to TRBJ2-1, with a tentative D call TRBD2 (6 bases). The sequencing input was CD4+ T cells from PBMCs. Here the CDR3 DNA reads TGTGCCAGCAGCTTACTTGGCGGGGTGACCTACAATGAGCAGTTCTTC. It specifies CASSLLGGVTYNEQFF.